Shown below are 3 T cell receptor beta chains from a single sample sequenced in a study of glioma-infiltrating T cells. Amplification of TCR alpha and beta CDR3 regions from RNA used iRepertoire nested multiplex PCR. TCRdb called the multiplex PCR reads again in MiXCR, with one record for every CDR3 protein. The table records 300,000 to 450,000 distinct CDR3 sequences, around 38% of them present only once. Sequenced: glioma tissue, nonneoplastic brain tissue, or PBMCs (not recorded which). These receptors came from a human donor with low-grade glioma or glioblastoma, undergoing nonglioma brain surgery, or in good health (not recorded which).

On this clonotype: This may come from a read error, since a much larger clone is one base off. DNA for the CDR3: TGCAGTGATAAAGATTTACTCCGCAAAAACATTCAGTACTTC. Amino acid sequence: CSDKDLLRKNIQYF. The chain is built from TRBV20-1 and TRBJ2-4, with D uncertain. The CDR3 runs to 14 residues. V was clipped by 7 bases and J by 3 bases, with 16 bases between them. Germline values: CDR1 DFQATT, CDR2 SNEGSKA (reference sequence).

This clonotype was seen many times. The rearrangement joins TRBV27 to TRBJ2-1; the D gene is possibly TRBD2 (5 bases). V shed 7 bases and J shed 2 bases, with 21 bases lying between them. Germline V gene lookup returns CDR1 MNHEY and CDR2 SMNVEV (reference sequence). This CDR3 comprises 17 residues. The CDR3 here is CASKLSLGAATYNEQFF. Here the CDR3 DNA reads TGTGCCAGCAAACTCTCCTTGGGAGCGGCAACCTACAATGAGCAGTTCTTC.

In regard to this clonotype: A much larger clone differs from this one at a single base, so this may be a read error. The chain couples TRBV28 to TRBJ1-1, with D tentatively TRBD1 (6 bases). Germline V gene sequence: CDR1 MDHEN, CDR2 SYDVKM. V lost 2 bases, J lost 9 bases, and 16 bases lay in between. The CDR3 spans 14 residues. The CDR3 DNA follows: TGTGCCAGCAGTTTAAGCCTCCGGGGGGCTAAAGCTTTCTTT. Translating it yields CASSLSLRGAKAFF.